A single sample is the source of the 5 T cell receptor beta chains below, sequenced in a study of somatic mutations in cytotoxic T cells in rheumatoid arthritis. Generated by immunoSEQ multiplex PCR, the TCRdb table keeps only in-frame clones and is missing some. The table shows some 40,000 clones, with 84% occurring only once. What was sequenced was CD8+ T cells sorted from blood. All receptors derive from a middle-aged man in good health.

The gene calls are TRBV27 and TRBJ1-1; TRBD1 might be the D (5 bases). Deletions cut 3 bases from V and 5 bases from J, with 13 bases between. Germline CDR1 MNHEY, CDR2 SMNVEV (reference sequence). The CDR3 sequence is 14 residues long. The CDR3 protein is CASSFGGWATEAFF. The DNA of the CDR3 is TGTGCCAGCAGTTTCGGGGGGTGGGCAACTGAAGCTTTCTTT.

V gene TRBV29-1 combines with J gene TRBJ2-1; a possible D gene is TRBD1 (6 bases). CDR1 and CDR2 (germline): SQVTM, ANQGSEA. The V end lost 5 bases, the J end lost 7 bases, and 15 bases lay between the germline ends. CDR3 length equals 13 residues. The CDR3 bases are TGCAGCGTTTCAGGGGACGGTAGTAATGAGCAGTTCTTC. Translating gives CSVSGDGSNEQFF.

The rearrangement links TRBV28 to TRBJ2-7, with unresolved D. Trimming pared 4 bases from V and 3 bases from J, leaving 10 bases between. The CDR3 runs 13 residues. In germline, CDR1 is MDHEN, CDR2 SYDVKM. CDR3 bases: TGTGCCAGCAGTTATCAAACAGTCTACGAGCAGTACTTC. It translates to CASSYQTVYEQYF.

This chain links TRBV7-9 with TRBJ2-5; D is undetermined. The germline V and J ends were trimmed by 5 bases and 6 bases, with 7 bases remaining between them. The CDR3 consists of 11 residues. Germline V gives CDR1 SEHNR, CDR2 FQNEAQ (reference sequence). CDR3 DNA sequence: TGTGCCAGCAGCCCCCGCCAGACCCAGTACTTC. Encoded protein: CASSPRQTQYF.

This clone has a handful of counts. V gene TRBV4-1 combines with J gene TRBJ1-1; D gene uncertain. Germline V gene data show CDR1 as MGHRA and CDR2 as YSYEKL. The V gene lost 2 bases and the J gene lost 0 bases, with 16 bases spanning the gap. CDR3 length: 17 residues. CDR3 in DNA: TGCGCCAGCAGCCAAACGGCCGGGAGGGAGATGAACACTGAAGCTTTCTTT. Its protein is CASSQTAGREMNTEAFF.